This TCR beta chain was obtained from a study of blood T cell repertoires in COVID-19. Study-wide background: The origin of the acute and convalescent COVID-19 samples was the United States, Italy and Spain.

In the original analysis: Estimates of nucleated cell counts were drawn from the amplification of reference gene primers. Profiling relied on immunoSEQ multiplex PCR, and the TCRdb table lists in-frame clones only, not all of them. The DNA was the basis for D and trimming; V, J and clone size are from that table. This table holds under 75,000 clones, 70% to 90% found once. Germline CDR1 and CDR2: LNHDA and SQIVND (reference sequence). Trimming shortened V by 3 bases and J by 5 bases, and 16 bases separated the two germline ends. The CDR3 totals 15 residues. The TCR comes from a man in his 60s with acute or convalescent COVID-19. The V and J genes are TRBV19 and TRBJ1-1; D gene unclear. The sample comprised peripheral blood. CDR3: CASSIPQSERTEAFF. The CDR3 DNA follows: TGTGCCAGTAGTATCCCGCAGAGCGAGAGGACTGAAGCTTTCTTT.